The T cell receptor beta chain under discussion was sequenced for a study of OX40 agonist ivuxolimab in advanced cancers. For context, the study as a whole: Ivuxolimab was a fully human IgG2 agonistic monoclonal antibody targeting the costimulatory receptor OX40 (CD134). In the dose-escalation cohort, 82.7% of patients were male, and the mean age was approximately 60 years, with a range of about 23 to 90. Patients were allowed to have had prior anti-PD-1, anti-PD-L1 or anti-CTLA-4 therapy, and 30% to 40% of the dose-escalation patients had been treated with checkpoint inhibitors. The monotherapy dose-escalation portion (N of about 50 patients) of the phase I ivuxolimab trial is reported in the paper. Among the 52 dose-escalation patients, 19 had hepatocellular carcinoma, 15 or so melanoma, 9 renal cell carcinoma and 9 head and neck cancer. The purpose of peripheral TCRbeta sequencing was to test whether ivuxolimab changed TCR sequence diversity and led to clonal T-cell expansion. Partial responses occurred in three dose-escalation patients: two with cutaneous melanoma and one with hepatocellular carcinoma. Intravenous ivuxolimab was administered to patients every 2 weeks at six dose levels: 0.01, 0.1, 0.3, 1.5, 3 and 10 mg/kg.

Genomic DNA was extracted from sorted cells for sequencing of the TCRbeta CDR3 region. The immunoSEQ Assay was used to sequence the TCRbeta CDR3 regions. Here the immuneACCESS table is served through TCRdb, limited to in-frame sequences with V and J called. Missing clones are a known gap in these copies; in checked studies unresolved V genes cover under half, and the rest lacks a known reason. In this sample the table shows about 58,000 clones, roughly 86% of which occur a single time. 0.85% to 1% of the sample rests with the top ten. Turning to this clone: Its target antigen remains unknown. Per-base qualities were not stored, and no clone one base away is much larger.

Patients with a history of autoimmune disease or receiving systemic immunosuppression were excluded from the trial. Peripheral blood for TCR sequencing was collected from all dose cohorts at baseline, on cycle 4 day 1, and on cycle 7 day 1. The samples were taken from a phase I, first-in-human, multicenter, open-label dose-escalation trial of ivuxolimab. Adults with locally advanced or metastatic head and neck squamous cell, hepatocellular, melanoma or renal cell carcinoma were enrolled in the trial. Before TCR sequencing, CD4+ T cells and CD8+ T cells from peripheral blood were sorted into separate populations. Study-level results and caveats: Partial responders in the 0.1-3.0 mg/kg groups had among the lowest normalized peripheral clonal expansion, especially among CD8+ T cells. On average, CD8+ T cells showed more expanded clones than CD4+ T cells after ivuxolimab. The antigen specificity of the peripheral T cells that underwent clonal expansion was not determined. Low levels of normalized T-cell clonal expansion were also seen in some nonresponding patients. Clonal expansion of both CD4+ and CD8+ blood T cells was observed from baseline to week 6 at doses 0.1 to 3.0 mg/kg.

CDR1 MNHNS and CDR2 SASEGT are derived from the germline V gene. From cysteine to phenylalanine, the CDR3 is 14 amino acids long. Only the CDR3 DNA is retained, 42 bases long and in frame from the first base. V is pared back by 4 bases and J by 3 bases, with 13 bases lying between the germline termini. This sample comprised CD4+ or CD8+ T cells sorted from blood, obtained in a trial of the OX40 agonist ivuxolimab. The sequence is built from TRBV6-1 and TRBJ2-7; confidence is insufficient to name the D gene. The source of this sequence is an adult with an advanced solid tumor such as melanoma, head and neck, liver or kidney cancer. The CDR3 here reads CASSVSLSSYEQYF. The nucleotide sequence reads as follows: TGTGCCAGCAGTGTCAGTCTGAGCAGCTACGAGCAGTACTTC.